This TCR beta chain is from a study of sequential checkpoint blockade in melanoma. The length of the CDR3 is 15 residues. The V and J ends lost 6 bases and 3 bases, in that order; junction bases with no gene match: 9. In germline, CDR1 is MDHEN, CDR2 SYDVKM. Points from the study as a whole: PD-L1 staining and CD8+ counts, not mutational load, tracked tumor T-cell clonality.

Regarding this clone: What it recognizes is unknown.

Stated treatment: randomized to nivolumab then ipilimumab (arm A) or the reverse (arm B). Libraries were prepared by immunoSEQ multiplex PCR; TCRdb keeps only in-frame clonotypes and omits some of them. This table has approximately 3,600 clones, 34% appearing once. The sample in question was tumor tissue (inferred from file names), obtained from a patient given nivolumab and ipilimumab in sequence. The rearrangement links TRBV28 to TRBJ2-7; 9 nucleotides line up with TRBD2. This TCR was recovered from a human donor with melanoma. This chain's CDR3 is CASREGSSGSYEQYF. CDR3 DNA sequence: TGTGCCAGCAGGGAAGGGAGTAGCGGGAGCTACGAGCAGTACTTC.